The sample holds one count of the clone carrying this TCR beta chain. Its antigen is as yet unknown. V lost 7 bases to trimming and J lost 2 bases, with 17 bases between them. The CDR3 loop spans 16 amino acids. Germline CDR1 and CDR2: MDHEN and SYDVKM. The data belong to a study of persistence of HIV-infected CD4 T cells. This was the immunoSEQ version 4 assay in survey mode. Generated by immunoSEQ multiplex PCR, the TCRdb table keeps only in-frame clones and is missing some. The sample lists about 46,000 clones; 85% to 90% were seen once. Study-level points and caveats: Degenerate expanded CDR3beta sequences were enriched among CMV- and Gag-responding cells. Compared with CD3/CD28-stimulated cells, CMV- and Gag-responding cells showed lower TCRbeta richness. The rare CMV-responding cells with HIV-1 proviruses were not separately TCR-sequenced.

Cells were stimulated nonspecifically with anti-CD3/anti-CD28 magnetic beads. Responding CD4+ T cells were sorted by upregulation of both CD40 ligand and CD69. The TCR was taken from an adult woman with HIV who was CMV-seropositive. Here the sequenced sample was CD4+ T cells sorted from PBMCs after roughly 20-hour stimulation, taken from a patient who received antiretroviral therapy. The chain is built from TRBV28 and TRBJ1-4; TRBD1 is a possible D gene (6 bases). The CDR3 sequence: CASNTGIYTTNEKLFF. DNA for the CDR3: TGTGCCAGCAACACAGGGATTTATACCACTAATGAAAAACTGTTTTTT. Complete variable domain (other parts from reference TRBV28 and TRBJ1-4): DVKVTQSSRYLVKRTGEKVFLECVQDMDHENMFWYRQDPGLGLRLIYFSYDVKMKEKGDIPEGYSVSREKKERFSLILESASTNQTSMYLCASNTGIYTTNEKLFFGSGTQLSVL.